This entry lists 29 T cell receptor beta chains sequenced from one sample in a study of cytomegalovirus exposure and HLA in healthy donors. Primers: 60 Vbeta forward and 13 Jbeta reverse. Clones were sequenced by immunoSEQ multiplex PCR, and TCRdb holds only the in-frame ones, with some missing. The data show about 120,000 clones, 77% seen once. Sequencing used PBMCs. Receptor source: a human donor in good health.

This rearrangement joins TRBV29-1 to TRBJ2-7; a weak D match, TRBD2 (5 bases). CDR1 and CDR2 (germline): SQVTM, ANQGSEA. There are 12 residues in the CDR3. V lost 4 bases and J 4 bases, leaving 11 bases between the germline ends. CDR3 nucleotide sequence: TGCAGCGTTGGGGTGGGAGTTTACGAGCAGTACTTC. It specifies CSVGVGVYEQYF.

For the CDR3, the DNA is TGTGCCAGCTTCACAGGGTATGGCTACACCTTC. Translating it yields CASFTGYGYTF. The chain employs TRBV2 and TRBJ1-2; TRBD1 is a possible D gene (6 bases). Trimming stripped 8 bases from V and 5 bases from J, with 9 bases between. This CDR3 spans 11 amino acids. CDR1 and CDR2 (germline): SNHLY, FYNNEI.

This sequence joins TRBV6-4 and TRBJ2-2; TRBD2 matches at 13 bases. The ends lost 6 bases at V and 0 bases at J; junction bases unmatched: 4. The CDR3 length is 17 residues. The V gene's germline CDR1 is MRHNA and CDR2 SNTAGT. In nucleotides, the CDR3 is TGTGCCAGCAGCCACGGGACTAGCGGGGCGAACACCGGGGAGCTGTTTTTT. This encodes CASSHGTSGANTGELFF.

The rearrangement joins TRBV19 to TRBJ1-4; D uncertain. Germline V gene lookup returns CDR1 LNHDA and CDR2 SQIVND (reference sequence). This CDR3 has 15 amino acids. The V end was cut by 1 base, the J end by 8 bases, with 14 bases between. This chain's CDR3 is CASSIGPGLKEKLFF. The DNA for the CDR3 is TGTGCCAGTAGTATAGGTCCCGGGTTGAAGGAAAAACTGTTTTTT.

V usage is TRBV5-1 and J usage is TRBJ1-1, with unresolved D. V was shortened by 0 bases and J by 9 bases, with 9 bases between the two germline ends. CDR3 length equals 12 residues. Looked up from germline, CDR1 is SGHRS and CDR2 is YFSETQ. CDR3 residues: CASSLGAHQAFF. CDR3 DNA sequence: TGCGCCAGCAGCTTGGGGGCACATCAAGCTTTCTTT.

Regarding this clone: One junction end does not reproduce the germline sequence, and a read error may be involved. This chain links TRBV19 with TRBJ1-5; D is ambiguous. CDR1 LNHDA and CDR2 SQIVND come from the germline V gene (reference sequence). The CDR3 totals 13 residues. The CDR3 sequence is CASSSVSNRPQHF. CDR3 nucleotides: TGTGCCAGTAGTTCGGTTAGCAATCGGCCCCAGCATTTT. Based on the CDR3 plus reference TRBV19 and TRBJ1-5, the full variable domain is DGGITQSPKYLFRKEGQNVTLSCEQNLNHDAMYWYRQDPGQGLRLIYYSQIVNDFQKGDIAEGYSVSREKKESFPLTVTSAQKNPTAFYLCASSSVSNRPQHFGDGTRLSIL.

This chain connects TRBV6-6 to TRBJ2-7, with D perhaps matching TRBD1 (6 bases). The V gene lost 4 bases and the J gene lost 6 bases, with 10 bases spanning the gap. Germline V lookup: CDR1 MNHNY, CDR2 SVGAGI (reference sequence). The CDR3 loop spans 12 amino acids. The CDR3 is CASSFTGSEQYF. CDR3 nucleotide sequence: TGTGCCAGCAGTTTCACAGGGTCCGAGCAGTACTTC.

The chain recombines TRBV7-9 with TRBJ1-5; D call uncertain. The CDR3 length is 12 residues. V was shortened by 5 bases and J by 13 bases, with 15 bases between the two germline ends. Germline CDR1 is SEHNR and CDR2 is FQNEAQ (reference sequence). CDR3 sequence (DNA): TGTGCCAGCAGCCAGGAGGCTACTCTTCAGCATTTT. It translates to CASSQEATLQHF. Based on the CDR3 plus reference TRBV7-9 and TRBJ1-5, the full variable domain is DTGVSQNPRHKITKRGQNVTFRCDPISEHNRLYWYRQTLGQGPEFLTYFQNEAQLEKSRLLSDRFSAERPKGSFSTLEIQRTEQGDSAMYLCASSQEATLQHFGDGTRLSIL.

The CDR3 coding sequence is TGTGCCAGCAGCGTAGATGGTAGCGGTTCCTACGAGCAGTACTTC. Its translation: CASSVDGSGSYEQYF. The chain uses TRBV9 and TRBJ2-7; perhaps TRBD2 as D (6 bases). The germline gives CDR1 SGDLS, CDR2 YYNGEE. CDR3 length: 15 amino acids. Trimming stripped 0 bases from V and 1 base from J, with 11 bases between.

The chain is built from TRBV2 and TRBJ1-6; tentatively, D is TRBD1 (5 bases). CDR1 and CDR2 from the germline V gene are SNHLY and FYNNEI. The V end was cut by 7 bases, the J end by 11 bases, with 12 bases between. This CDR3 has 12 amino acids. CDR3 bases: TGTGCCAGCAATCGACAGAATCCACCCCTCCACTTT. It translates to CASNRQNPPLHF. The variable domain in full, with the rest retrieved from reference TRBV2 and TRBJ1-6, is EPEVTQTPSHQVTQMGQEVILRCVPISNHLYFYWYRQILGQKVEFLVSFYNNEISEKSEIFDDQFSVERPDGSNFTLKIRSTKLEDSAMYFCASNRQNPPLHFGNGTRLTVT.

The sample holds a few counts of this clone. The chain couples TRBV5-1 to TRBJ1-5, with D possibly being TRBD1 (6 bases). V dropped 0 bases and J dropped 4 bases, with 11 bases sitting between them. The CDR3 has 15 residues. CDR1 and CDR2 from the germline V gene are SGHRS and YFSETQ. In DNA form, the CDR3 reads TGCGCCAGCAGCTTGGCCGGACAGCTTAATCAGCCCCAGCATTTT. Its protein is CASSLAGQLNQPQHF. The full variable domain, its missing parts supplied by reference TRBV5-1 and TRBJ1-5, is KAGVTQTPRYLIKTRGQQVTLSCSPISGHRSVSWYQQTPGQGLQFLFEYFSETQRNKGNFPGRFSGRQFSNSRSEMNVSTLELGDSALYLCASSLAGQLNQPQHFGDGTRLSIL.

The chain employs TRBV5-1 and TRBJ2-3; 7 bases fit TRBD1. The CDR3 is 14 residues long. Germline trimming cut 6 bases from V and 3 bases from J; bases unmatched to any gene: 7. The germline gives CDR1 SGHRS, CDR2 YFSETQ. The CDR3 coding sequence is TGCGCCAGCACTCGACAGGGTGGGACAGATACGCAGTATTTT. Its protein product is CASTRQGGTDTQYF.

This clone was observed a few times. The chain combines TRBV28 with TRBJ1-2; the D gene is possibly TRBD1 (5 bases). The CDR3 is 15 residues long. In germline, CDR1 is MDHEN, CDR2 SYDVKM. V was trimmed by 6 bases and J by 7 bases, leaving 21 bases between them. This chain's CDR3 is CASSPGGGWYGGYTF. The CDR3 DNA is TGTGCCAGCAGCCCTGGGGGGGGTTGGTACGGTGGCTACACCTTC.

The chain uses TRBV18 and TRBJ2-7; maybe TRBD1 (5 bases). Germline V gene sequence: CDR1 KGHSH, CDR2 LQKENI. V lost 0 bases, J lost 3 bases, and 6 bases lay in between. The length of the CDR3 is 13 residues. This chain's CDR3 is CASSPPQGYEQYF. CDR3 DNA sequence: TGTGCCAGCTCACCACCGCAGGGCTACGAGCAGTACTTC. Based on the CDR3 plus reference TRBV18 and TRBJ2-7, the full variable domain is NAGVMQNPRHLVRRRGQEARLRCSPMKGHSHVYWYRQLPEEGLKFMVYLQKENIIDESGMPKERFSAEFPKEGPSILRIQQVVRGDSAAYFCASSPPQGYEQYFGPGTRLTVT.

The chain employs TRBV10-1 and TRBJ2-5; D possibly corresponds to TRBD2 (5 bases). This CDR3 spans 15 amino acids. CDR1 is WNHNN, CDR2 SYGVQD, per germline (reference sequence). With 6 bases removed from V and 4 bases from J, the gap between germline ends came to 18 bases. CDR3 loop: CASSQSYSSGETQYF. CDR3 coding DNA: TGCGCCAGCAGCCAATCCTACTCAAGCGGAGAGACCCAGTACTTC.

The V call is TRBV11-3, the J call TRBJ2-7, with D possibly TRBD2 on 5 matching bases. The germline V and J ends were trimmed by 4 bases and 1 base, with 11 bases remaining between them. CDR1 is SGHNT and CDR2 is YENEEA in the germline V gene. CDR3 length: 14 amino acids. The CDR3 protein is CASSSMRGSYEQYF. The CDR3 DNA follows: TGTGCCAGCAGCTCCATGCGAGGGTCCTACGAGCAGTACTTC.

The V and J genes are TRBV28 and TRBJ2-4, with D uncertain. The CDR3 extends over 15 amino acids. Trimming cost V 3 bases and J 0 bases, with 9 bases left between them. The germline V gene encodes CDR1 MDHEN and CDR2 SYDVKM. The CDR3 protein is CASSFPLLAKNIQYF. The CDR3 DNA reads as TGTGCCAGCAGTTTCCCTTTATTAGCCAAAAACATTCAGTACTTC.

The CDR3 sequence is CATSRDLGLAGEQYF. The DNA of the CDR3 is TGTGCCACCAGCAGAGATTTGGGACTAGCGGGGGAGCAGTACTTC. The rearrangement joins TRBV15 to TRBJ2-7, with TRBD2 matching over 13 bases. Germline V lookup: CDR1 LNHNV, CDR2 YYDKDF (reference sequence). Trimming took 0 bases from V and 7 from J; bases not matched to a gene: 3. The CDR3 is 15 residues long.

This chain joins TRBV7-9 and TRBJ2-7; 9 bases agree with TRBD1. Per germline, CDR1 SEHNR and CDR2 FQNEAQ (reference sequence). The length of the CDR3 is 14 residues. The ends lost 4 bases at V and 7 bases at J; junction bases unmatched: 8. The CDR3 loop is CASSSRDRVREQYF. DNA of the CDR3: TGTGCCAGCAGCTCCCGGGACAGGGTACGAGAGCAGTACTTC.

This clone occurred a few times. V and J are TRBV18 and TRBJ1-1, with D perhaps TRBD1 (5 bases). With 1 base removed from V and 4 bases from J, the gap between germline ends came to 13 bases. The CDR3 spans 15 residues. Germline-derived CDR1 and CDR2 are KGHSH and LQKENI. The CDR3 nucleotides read TGTGCCAGCTCACCACGAGGCAGGGAGGCCACTGAAGCTTTCTTT. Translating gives CASSPRGREATEAFF.

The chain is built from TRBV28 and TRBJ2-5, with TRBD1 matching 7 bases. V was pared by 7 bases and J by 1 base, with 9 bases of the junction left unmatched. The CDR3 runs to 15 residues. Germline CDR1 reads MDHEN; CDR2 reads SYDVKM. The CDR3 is CASTPGDRAQETQYF. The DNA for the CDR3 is TGTGCCAGCACCCCTGGGGACAGAGCCCAAGAGACCCAGTACTTC.

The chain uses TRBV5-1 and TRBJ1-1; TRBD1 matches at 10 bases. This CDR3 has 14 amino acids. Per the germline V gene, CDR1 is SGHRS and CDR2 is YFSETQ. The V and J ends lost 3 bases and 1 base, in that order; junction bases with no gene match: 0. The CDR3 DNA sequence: TGCGCCAGCAGCTGGGACAGGGGGAACACTGAAGCTTTCTTT. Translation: CASSWDRGNTEAFF.

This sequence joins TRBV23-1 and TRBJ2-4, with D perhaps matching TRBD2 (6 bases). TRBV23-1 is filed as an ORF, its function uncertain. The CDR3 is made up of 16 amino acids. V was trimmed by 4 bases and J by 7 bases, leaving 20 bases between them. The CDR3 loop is CASSPSGLPRGNIQYF. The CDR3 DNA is TGCGCCAGCAGTCCCTCAGGTTTACCCCGGGGGAACATTCAGTACTTC.

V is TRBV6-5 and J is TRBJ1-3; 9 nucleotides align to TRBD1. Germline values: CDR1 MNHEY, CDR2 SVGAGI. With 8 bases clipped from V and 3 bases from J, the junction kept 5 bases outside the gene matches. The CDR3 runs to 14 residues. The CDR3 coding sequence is TGTGCCAGCTCAACAGGGGGCTTTGGAAACACCATATATTTT. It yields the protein CASSTGGFGNTIYF.

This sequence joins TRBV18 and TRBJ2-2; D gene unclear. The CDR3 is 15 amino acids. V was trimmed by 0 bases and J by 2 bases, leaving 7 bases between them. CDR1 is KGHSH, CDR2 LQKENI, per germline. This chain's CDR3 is CASSPPPVNTGELFF. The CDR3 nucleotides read TGTGCCAGCTCACCACCTCCTGTTAACACCGGGGAGCTGTTTTTT. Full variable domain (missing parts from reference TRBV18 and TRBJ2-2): NAGVMQNPRHLVRRRGQEARLRCSPMKGHSHVYWYRQLPEEGLKFMVYLQKENIIDESGMPKERFSAEFPKEGPSILRIQQVVRGDSAAYFCASSPPPVNTGELFFGEGSRLTVL.

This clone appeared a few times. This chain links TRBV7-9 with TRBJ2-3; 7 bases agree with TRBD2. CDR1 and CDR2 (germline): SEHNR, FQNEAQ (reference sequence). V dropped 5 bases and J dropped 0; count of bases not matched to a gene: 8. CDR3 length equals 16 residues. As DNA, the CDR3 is TGTGCCAGCAGCCTAGGAGCGGGGCCTAGCACAGATACGCAGTATTTT. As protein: CASSLGAGPSTDTQYF.

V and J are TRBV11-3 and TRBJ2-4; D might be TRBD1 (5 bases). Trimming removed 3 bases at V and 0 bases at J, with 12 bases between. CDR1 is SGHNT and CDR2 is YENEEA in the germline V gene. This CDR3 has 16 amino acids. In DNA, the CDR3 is TGTGCCAGCAGCTTTCGACAGCGAGTAGCCAAAAACATTCAGTACTTC. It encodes CASSFRQRVAKNIQYF.

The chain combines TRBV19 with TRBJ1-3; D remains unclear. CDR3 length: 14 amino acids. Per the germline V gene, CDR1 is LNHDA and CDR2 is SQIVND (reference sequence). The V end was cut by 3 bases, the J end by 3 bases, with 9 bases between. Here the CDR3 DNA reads TGTGCCAGTAGTATTGTCGGGGTTGGAAACACCATATATTTT. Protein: CASSIVGVGNTIYF.

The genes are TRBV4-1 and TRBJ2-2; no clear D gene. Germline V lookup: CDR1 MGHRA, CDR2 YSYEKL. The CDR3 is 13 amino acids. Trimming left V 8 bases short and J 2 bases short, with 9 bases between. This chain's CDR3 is CASRGSNTGELFF. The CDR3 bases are TGCGCCAGCCGTGGCTCAAACACCGGGGAGCTGTTTTTT.